This paragraph reports one TCR beta chain. This sample stems from a study of blood T cell repertoires in COVID-19. Background on the study: Researchers got acute and convalescent COVID-19 samples from the United States, Italy and Spain. Sources were T cells, B-cell-depleted T cells, or PBMCs; the material itself was cDNA or gDNA.

Using immunoSEQ multiplex PCR, the repertoire was profiled, and TCRdb retains in-frame clones only, with some absent. The profile shows roughly 190,000 clones, about four fifths of them singletons. V lost 2 bases and J lost 0, with 12 bases in between. Germline V gene lookup returns CDR1 SGHDT and CDR2 YYEEEE. CDR3 length equals 15 residues. The sample consisted of peripheral blood. The chain has TRBV5-6 and TRBJ2-7, with D maybe TRBD2 (5 bases). This clonotype was sampled from a man aged 50 to 59 with active or convalescent COVID-19. CDR3 nucleotide sequence: TGTGCCAGCAGCTTAGGCGACGGGGTCTCCTACGAGCAGTACTTC. As protein: CASSLGDGVSYEQYF.